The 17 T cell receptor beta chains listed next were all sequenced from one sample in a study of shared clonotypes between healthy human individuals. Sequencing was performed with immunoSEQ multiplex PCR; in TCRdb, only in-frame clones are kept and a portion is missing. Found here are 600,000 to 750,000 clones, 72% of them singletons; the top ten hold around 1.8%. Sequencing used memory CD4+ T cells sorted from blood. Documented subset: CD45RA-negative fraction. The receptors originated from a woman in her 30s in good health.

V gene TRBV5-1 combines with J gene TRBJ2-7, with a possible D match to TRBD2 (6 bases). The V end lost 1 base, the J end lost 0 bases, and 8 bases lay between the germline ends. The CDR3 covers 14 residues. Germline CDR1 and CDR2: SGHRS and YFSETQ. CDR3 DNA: TGCGCCAGCAGCTTGTCTAGCGCCTCCTACGAGCAGTACTTC. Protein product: CASSLSSASYEQYF.

The CDR3 bases are TGTGCCAGCAGCGCAAGCGATACGCAGTATTTT. It translates to CASSASDTQYF. This sequence joins TRBV4-2 and TRBJ2-3; D is ambiguous. V was pared by 5 bases and J by 6 bases, with 6 bases between. The CDR3 is made up of 11 amino acids. The germline gives CDR1 LGHNA, CDR2 YNFKEQ.

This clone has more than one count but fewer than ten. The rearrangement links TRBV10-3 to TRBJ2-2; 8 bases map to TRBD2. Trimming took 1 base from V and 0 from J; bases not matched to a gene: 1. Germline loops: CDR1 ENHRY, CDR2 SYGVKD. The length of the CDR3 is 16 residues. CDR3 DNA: TGTGCCATCAGTGAGTGGGGACTAGCGAACACCGGGGAGCTGTTTTTT. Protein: CAISEWGLANTGELFF.

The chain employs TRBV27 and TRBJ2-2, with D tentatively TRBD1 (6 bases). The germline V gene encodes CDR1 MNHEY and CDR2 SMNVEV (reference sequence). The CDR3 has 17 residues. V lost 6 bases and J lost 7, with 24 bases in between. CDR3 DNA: TGTGCCAGCAGGACTCCTATGAGGCAGGGGATTGGCGGGGAGCTGTTTTTT. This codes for CASRTPMRQGIGGELFF.

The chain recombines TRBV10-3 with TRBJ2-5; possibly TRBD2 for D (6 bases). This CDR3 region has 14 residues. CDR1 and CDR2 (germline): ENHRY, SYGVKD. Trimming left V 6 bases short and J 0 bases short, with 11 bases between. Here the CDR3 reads CAIRTERDQETQYF. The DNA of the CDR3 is TGTGCCATCAGGACGGAGCGGGACCAAGAGACCCAGTACTTC.

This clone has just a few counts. The CDR3 protein is CASSLGTKAGGGDEQFF. In nucleotides, the CDR3 is TGCGCCAGCAGCTTGGGGACGAAAGCGGGAGGAGGGGATGAGCAGTTCTTC. The rearrangement links TRBV5-1 to TRBJ2-1; TRBD2 agrees at 9 bases. Trimming took 0 bases from V and 8 from J; bases not matched to a gene: 12. The CDR3 runs to 17 residues. Per germline, CDR1 SGHRS and CDR2 YFSETQ.

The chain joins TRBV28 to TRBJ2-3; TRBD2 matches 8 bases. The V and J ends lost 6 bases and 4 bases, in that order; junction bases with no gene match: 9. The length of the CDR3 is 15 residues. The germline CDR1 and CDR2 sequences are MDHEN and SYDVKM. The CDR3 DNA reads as TGTGCCAGCAGCCGGAGCGGGAGTTTCGCAGATACGCAGTATTTT. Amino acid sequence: CASSRSGSFADTQYF. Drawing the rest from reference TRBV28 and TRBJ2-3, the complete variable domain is DVKVTQSSRYLVKRTGEKVFLECVQDMDHENMFWYRQDPGLGLRLIYFSYDVKMKEKGDIPEGYSVSREKKERFSLILESASTNQTSMYLCASSRSGSFADTQYFGPGTRLTVL.

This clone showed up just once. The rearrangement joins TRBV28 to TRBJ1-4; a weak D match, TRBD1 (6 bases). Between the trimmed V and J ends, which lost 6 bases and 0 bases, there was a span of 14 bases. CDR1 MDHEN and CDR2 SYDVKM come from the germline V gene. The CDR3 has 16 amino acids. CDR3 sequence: CASRSGGEATNEKLFF. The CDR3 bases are TGTGCCAGCAGATCGGGGGGCGAAGCAACTAATGAAAAACTGTTTTTT.

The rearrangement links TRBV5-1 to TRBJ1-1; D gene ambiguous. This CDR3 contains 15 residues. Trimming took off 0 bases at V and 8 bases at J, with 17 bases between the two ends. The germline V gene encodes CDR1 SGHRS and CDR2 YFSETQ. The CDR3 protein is CASSLGWEGMREAFF. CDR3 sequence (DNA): TGCGCCAGCAGCTTGGGTTGGGAAGGGATGAGGGAAGCTTTCTTT.

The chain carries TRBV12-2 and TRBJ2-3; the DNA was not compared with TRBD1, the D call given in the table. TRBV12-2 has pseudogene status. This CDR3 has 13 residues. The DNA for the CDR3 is TGTGCCAGCAGCCCACCACAGTCCGATACGCAGTATTTT. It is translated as CASSPPQSDTQYF.

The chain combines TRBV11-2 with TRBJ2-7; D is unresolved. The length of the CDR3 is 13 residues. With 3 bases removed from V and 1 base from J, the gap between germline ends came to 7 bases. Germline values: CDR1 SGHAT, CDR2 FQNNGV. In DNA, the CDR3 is TGTGCCAGCAGCTTGTCACAGTCCTACGAGCAGTACTTC. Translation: CASSLSQSYEQYF.

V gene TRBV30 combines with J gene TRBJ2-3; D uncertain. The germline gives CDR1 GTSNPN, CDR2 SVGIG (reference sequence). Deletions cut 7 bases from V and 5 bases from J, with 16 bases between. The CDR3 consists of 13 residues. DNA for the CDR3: TGTGCCTTCCGTTCTAGTGCAAAAGATACGCAGTATTTT. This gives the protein CAFRSSAKDTQYF.

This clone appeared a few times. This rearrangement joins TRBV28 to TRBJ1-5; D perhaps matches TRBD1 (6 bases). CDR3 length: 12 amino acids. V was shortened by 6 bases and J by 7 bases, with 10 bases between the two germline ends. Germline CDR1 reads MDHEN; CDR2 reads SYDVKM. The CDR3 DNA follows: TGTGCCAGCAGCTCAGGGGCCCAGCCCCAGCATTTT. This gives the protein CASSSGAQPQHF.

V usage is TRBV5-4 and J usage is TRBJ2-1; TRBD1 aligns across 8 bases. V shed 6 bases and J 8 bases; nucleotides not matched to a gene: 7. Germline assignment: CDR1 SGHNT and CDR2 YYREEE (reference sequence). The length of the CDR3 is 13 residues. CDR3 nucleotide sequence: TGTGCCAGCACCTGGACAGGGAGTGATGAGCAGTTCTTC. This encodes CASTWTGSDEQFF.

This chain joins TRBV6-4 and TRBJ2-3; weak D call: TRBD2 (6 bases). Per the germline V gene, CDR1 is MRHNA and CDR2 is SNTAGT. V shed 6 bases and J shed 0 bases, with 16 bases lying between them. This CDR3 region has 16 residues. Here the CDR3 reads CASSLEAGSSTDTQYF. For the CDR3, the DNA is TGTGCCAGCAGCCTAGAAGCGGGCAGCAGCACAGATACGCAGTATTTT.

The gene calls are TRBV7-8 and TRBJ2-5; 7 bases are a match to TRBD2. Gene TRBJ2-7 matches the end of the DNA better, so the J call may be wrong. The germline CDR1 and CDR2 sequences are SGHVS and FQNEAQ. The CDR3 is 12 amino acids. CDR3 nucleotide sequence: TGTGCCAGCAGTCCCTGGGGGGGCGAGCAGTACTTC. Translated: CASSPWGGEQYF.

CDR3 sequence: CASTYQRDSYEQYF. The CDR3 coding sequence is TGTGCCAGCACCTACCAGAGAGACTCCTACGAGCAGTACTTC. V is TRBV7-9 and J is TRBJ2-7; unclear D gene. The CDR3 has 14 amino acids. Trimming left V 7 bases short and J 0 bases short, with 13 bases between. CDR1 is SEHNR and CDR2 is FQNEAQ in the germline V gene (reference sequence).